This entry lists 12 T cell receptor beta chains sequenced from one sample in a study of T-cell memory formation after mild COVID-19. TCRdb reanalysed the 5' RACE reads using MiXCR and keeps one entry per CDR3 protein. Altogether nearly 200,000 distinct CDR3 sequences are present, about 17% being singletons, with the ten largest covering 2.4%. The sample comprised PBMCs or a T cell subset sorted from them (not recorded which). These receptors came from an adult woman who had mild COVID-19 (a few samples of this study predate the infection). Cell type and time point are not known.

The chain recombines TRBV20-1 with TRBJ2-3; 10 bases agree with TRBD1. Germline V CDR1 and CDR2: DFQATT, SNEGSKA (reference sequence). The CDR3 contains 13 residues. V shed 6 bases and J 3 bases; nucleotides not matched to a gene: 3. The CDR3 nucleotides read TGCAGTGCCATGGGACAGGGGACAGATACGCAGTATTTT. Protein sequence: CSAMGQGTDTQYF.

This chain connects TRBV18 to TRBJ2-7; 7 bases map to TRBD1. Germline CDR1 is KGHSH and CDR2 is LQKENI. The V gene end was trimmed by 3 bases and the J gene end by 0 bases; junction bases not matched to a gene: 5. The CDR3 consists of 15 residues. The CDR3, as DNA: TGTGCCAGCTCACCCGGAGGACAGGCCTCCTACGAGCAGTACTTC. Its translation is CASSPGGQASYEQYF.

This clonotype was counted only a few times. The V and J genes are TRBV12-3 or TRBV12-4 and TRBJ2-7, with D uncertain. The length of the CDR3 is 13 residues. V shed 6 bases and J shed 2 bases, with 11 bases lying between them. The CDR3 region is CASSPTKTYEQYF. CDR3 coding DNA: TGTGCCAGCAGCCCCACTAAGACCTACGAGCAGTACTTC.

This chain uses TRBV24-1 with TRBJ2-3; 7 positions match TRBD1. Unmatched junction bases numbered 1, after V lost 5 bases and J lost 0 bases. Germline values: CDR1 KGHDR, CDR2 SFDVKD. The CDR3 runs to 14 residues. The CDR3 DNA sequence: TGTGCCACCAGTGTGGGACAGAGCACAGATACGCAGTATTTT. The encoded protein is CATSVGQSTDTQYF.

This clonotype was found many times. The chain recombines TRBV12-3 or TRBV12-4 with TRBJ2-2; maybe TRBD1 (6 bases). This CDR3 has 15 amino acids. V was pared by 2 bases and J by 6 bases, with 13 bases between. DNA of the CDR3: TGTGCCAGCAGTTTAAGTAGGGGGTACCCCGGGGAGCTGTTTTTT. Translation gives CASSLSRGYPGELFF.

This clonotype was observed a handful of times. This sequence joins TRBV7-2 and TRBJ2-1, with 7 bases that match TRBD2. The V segment lost 5 bases and the J segment 4 bases; nucleotides outside the gene matches: 14. CDR1 is SGHTA and CDR2 is FQGNSA in the germline V gene. The CDR3 contains 17 residues. DNA of the CDR3: TGTGCCAGCAGCCGCCTCTCTAGCGGTAAAACTTACAATGAGCAGTTCTTC. As protein: CASSRLSSGKTYNEQFF.

The V call is TRBV12-3 or TRBV12-4, the J call TRBJ2-7; D is unresolved. The CDR3 length is 14 residues. V shed 5 bases and J shed 2 bases, with 13 bases lying between them. The CDR3 DNA sequence: TGTGCCAGCAGTCCTGACGGACCCCCCTACGAGCAGTACTTC. It specifies CASSPDGPPYEQYF.

The V call is TRBV7-2, the J call TRBJ2-2, with TRBD2 matching 9 bases. Germline CDR1 reads SGHTA; CDR2 reads FQGNSA. V lost 4 bases to trimming and J lost 4 bases; unmatched junction nucleotides: 10. The CDR3 length is 17 residues. The CDR3, as DNA: TGTGCCAGCAGCTATACCGGGACTAGCTCCCGCACCGGGGAGCTGTTTTTT. It is translated as CASSYTGTSSRTGELFF.

This clonotype was seen a few times. The chain is built from TRBV5-1 and TRBJ2-1, with D tentatively TRBD1 or TRBD2 (5 bases each). Germline loops: CDR1 SGHRS, CDR2 YFSETQ. V was shortened by 7 bases and J by 8 bases, with 16 bases between the two germline ends. CDR3 length: 13 residues. CDR3 residues: CASGTGGTDEQFF. The CDR3 DNA sequence: TGCGCCAGCGGGACCGGAGGCACGGATGAGCAGTTCTTC.

This clonotype was counted a single time. V is TRBV6-1 and J is TRBJ2-7; 7 bases are a match to TRBD1. This CDR3 is built from 15 residues. The trim removed 6 bases at V and 1 base at J, leaving 9 bases unmatched. CDR1 and CDR2 (germline): MNHNS, SASEGT. The CDR3 reads CASRPLGQQSYEQYF. DNA for the CDR3: TGTGCCAGCAGACCACTGGGACAGCAATCCTACGAGCAGTACTTC.

This chain uses TRBV27 with TRBJ2-1; TRBD2 agrees at 10 bases. The germline CDR1 and CDR2 sequences are MNHEY and SMNVEV (reference sequence). The CDR3 runs 17 residues. Trimming cost V 5 bases and J 4 bases; bases outside gene matches: 11. The CDR3: CASSPPLAGVYYNEQFF. In nucleotides, the CDR3 is TGTGCCAGCAGTCCGCCGCTAGCGGGGGTGTATTACAATGAGCAGTTCTTC.

A few counts support this clonotype. The rearrangement uses TRBV4-1 and TRBJ2-1; 8 bases are shared with TRBD2. Germline V CDR1 and CDR2: MGHRA, YSYEKL. The length of the CDR3 is 16 residues. V dropped 2 bases and J dropped 4; count of bases not matched to a gene: 7. CDR3 nucleotides: TGCGCCAGCAGCCAACTAACTAGCGGAAAATACAATGAGCAGTTCTTC. This gives the protein CASSQLTSGKYNEQFF.